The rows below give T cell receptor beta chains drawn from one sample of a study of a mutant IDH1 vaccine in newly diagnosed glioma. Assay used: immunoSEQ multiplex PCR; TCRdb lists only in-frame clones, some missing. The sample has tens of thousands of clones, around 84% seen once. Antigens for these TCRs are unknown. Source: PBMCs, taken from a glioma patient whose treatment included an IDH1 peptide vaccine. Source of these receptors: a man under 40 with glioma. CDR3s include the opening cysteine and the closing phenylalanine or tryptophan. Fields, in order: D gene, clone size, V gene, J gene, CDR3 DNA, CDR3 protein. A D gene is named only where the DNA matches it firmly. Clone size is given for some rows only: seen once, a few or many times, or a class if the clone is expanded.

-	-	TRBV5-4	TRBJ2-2	TGTGCCAGCGGATCACAGAACACCGGGGAGCTGTTTTTT	CASGSQNTGELFF
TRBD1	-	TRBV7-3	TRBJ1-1	TGTGCCAGCAGCTTAAAGAGGACAGGGATGGTGAACACTGAAGCTTTCTTT	CASSLKRTGMVNTEAFF
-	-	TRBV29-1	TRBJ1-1	TGCAGCGCACAGGGTTGGAACACTGAAGCTTTCTTT	CSAQGWNTEAFF
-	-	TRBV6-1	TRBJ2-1	TGTGCCAGCAGTGAAAGGGCTAGCGTTGGAGATGAGCAGTTCTTC	CASSERASVGDEQFF
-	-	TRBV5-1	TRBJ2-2	TGCGCCAGCAGCGCCCAGGGGTCCGGGGAGCTGTTTTTT	CASSAQGSGELFF
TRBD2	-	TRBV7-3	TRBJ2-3	TGTGCCAGCAGTCTAACGGGACTAGCTACAGATACGCAGTATTTT	CASSLTGLATDTQYF
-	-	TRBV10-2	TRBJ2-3	TGCGCCAGCAGCCCTAGCGTGGGGGAGAGCACAGATACGCAGTATTTT	CASSPSVGESTDTQYF
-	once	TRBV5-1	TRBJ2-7	TGCGCCAGCAGCTCCGTGGTAAACGAGCAGTACTTC	CASSSVVNEQYF
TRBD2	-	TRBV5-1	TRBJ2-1	TGCGCCAGCAGCCCTAGCGGAGATACCTACAATGAGCAGTTCTTC	CASSPSGDTYNEQFF
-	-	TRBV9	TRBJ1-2	TGTGCCAGCAGCGTAGTGGACCGGGGGCAGGTTCTGGACTATGGCTACACCTTC	CASSVVDRGQVLDYGYTF
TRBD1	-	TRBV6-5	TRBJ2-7	TGTGCCAGCAGGACAGGGAATTCCTACGAGCAGTACTTC	CASRTGNSYEQYF
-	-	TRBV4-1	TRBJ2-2	TGCGCCAGCAGCCCTACAAACACCGGGGAGCTGTTTTTT	CASSPTNTGELFF
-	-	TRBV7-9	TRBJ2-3	TGTGCCAGCAGCCCATACCGGGATACGCAGTATTTT	CASSPYRDTQYF
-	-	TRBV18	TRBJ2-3	TGTGCCAGCTCACGGACAGCTAGCACAGATACGCAGTATTTT	CASSRTASTDTQYF
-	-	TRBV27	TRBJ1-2	TGTGCCAGCAAGTTCAGTTCCCTTGCCGTTGGCTACACCTTC	CASKFSSLAVGYTF
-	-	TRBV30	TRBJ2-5	TGTGCCTGGAGTATGGGGACAACGTACCAAGAGACCCAGTACTTC	CAWSMGTTYQETQYF
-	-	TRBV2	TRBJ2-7	TGTGCCAGCAGTTTACTAGGGTCTGTCGAGCAGTACTTC	CASSLLGSVEQYF
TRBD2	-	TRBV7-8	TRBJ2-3	TGTGCCAGCAGCCGCGAGGGAGGGTCAGATACGCAGTATTTT	CASSREGGSDTQYF
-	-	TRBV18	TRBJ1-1	TGTGCCAGCTCAGATGGCCCTTGGGACACTGAAGCTTTCTTT	CASSDGPWDTEAFF
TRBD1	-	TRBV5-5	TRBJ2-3	TGTGCCAGCAGTTATACAGGGGCATACACAGATACGCAGTATTTT	CASSYTGAYTDTQYF
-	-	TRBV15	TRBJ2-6	TGTGCCACCAGCAGAGACATATCTGGGGCCAACGTCCTGACTTTC	CATSRDISGANVLTF
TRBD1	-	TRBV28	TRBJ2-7	TGTGCCAGCAGTCCGCCCGGGACAGGGGGCTACGAGCAGTACTTC	CASSPPGTGGYEQYF
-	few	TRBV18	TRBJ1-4	TGTGCCAGCTCCCAGGCCGGAAGAACTAATGAAAAACTGTTTTTT	CASSQAGRTNEKLFF
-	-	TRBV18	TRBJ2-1	TGTGCCAGCTCACCACAGGGAGAGGGGAATGAGCAGTTCTTC	CASSPQGEGNEQFF
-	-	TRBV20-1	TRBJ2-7	TGCAGTGCTAGTTTTGCCTACGAGCAGTACTTC	CSASFAYEQYF
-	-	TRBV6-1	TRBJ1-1	TGTGCCAGCGCATCTCGGGACCTCTCGGGCACTGAAGCTTTCTTT	CASASRDLSGTEAFF
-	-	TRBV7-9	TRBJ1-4	TGTGCCAGCAGGGTCGGTAATGAAAAACTGTTTTTT	CASRVGNEKLFF
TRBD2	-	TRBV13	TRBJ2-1	TGTGCCAGCAGCTTCCCTGGGGGGGAGCGATTTGATGAGCAGTTCTTC	CASSFPGGERFDEQFF
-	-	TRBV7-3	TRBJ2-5	TGTGCCAGCAGCTTAGGCGGAGGTGGTTTCAGGGAGACCCAGTACTTC	CASSLGGGGFRETQYF
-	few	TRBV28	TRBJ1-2	TGTGCCAGCAGTCCATCTTTCTATGGCTACACCTTC	CASSPSFYGYTF
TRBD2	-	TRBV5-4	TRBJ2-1	TGTGCCAGCAGCTGGAAGCGGGAGGGCCGCAATGAGCAGTTCTTC	CASSWKREGRNEQFF
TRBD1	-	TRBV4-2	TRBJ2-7	TGTGCCAGCAGCGGCGGGGGACAGGGAACCTACGAGCAGTACTTC	CASSGGGQGTYEQYF
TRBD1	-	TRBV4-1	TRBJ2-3	TGCGCCAGCAGCCTCCAGGGACAGGGGCAGGATACGCAGTATTTT	CASSLQGQGQDTQYF
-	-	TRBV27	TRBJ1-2	TGTGCCAGCAGTTTTAACAGTAACTATGGCTACACCTTC	CASSFNSNYGYTF
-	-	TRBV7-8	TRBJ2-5	TGTGCCAGCAGCATATCGTACCAGACCCAGTACTTC	CASSISYQTQYF
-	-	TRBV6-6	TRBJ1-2	TGTGCCAGCAGTTACTCCGGACACCCTAACTATGGCTACACCTTC	CASSYSGHPNYGYTF
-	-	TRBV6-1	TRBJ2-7	TGTGCCAGCAGTGGTAACCGAACCTACGAGCAGTACTTC	CASSGNRTYEQYF
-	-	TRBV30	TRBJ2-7	TGTGCCTGGAGCCCCCTCTACGAGCAGTACTTC	CAWSPLYEQYF
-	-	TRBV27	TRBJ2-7	TGTGCCAGCAGTTCCGCCGACGGAACCTACGAGCAGTACTTC	CASSSADGTYEQYF
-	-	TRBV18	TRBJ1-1	TGTGCCAGCTCATTGCAGGGCGGCACTGAAGCTTTCTTT	CASSLQGGTEAFF
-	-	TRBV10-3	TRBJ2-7	TGTGCCATCACGGCCCAGGCCTCCTACGAGCAGTACTTC	CAITAQASYEQYF
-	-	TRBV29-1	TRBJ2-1	TGCAGCGCAACCTGGGGTAGAAACAATGAGCAGTTCTTC	CSATWGRNNEQFF
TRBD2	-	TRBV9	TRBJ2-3	TGTGCCAGCAGCGCGACTAGCGGGAGGTGGACAGATACGCAGTATTTT	CASSATSGRWTDTQYF
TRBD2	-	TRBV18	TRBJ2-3	TGTGCCAGCTCCACCGGGTTGACTAGCGGGAACACAGATACGCAGTATTTT	CASSTGLTSGNTDTQYF
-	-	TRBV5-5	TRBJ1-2	TGTGCCAGCAGCTTGTTTCTCCTGAACTATGGCTACACCTTC	CASSLFLLNYGYTF
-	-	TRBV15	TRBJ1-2	TGTGCCACCAGCAGGAGGGTTGCAGGAAACTATGGCTACACCTTC	CATSRRVAGNYGYTF
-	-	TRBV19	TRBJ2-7	TGTGCCAGTAGCCAGGGTTTCGACTACGAGCAGTACTTC	CASSQGFDYEQYF
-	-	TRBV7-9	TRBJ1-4	TGTGCCAGCAGCTCCTACAGGGCGAGGGCTAATGAAAAACTGTTTTTT	CASSSYRARANEKLFF
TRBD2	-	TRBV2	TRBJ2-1	TGTGCCAGCAGCCGTAGCGGGGGAAGCAATGAGCAGTTCTTC	CASSRSGGSNEQFF
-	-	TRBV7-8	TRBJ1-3	TGTGCCAGCAGCACGCGACATGGGGCCATATATTTT	CASSTRHGAIYF
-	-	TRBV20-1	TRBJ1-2	TGCAGTGCTAGGAGCGGTGGCTACACCTTC	CSARSGGYTF
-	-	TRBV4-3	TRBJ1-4	TGCGCCAGCAGCCATGCCTCGGACTCGAATGAAAGACTGTTTTTT	CASSHASDSNERLFF
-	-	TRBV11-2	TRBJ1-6	TGTGCCAGCAGCTCTTTATCGCACTCACCCCTCCACTTT	CASSSLSHSPLHF
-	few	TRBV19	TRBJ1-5	TGTGCCAGTAAAGGTCGGAATATCAATCAGCCCCAGCATTTT	CASKGRNINQPQHF
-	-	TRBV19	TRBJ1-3	TGTGCCAGTAACCCCGGACGGAACTCTGGAAACACCATATATTTT	CASNPGRNSGNTIYF
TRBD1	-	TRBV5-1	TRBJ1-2	TGCGCCAGCAGCTTACAGGGGAATGGCTACACCTTC	CASSLQGNGYTF
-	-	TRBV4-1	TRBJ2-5	TGCGCCAGCAGCCAAGTCGTTAGCCCTCCAGAGACCCAGTACTTC	CASSQVVSPPETQYF
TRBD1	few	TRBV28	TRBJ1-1	TGTGCCAGCAGTTTAGGGGACAGGGGCACGAACACTGAAGCTTTCTTT	CASSLGDRGTNTEAFF